Below are 14 T cell receptor beta chains sequenced from a single sample in a study of CD8 T cells in ankylosing spondylitis. TCRdb redid the calling of the 5' RACE reads with MiXCR, one entry per CDR3 protein. Of 35,000 to 50,000 distinct CDR3 sequences in the sample, over 2.5% were seen once. Material: blood, either unsorted or a sorted T cell fraction (not recorded which). The receptors here all came from a male donor with ankylosing spondylitis or in good health (not recorded which).

This clonotype appeared many times. V usage is TRBV9 and J usage is TRBJ2-2, with D perhaps TRBD2 (5 bases). Germline values: CDR1 SGDLS, CDR2 YYNGEE. This CDR3 contains 14 residues. Trimming took off 3 bases at V and 7 bases at J, with 13 bases between the two ends. In nucleotides, the CDR3 is TGTGCCAGCAGCGATCTGGCCGGGGTCGGGGAGCTGTTTTTT. Residues: CASSDLAGVGELFF.

This clonotype appeared many times. This chain connects TRBV9 to TRBJ2-1; D perhaps matches TRBD2 (7 bases). In germline, CDR1 is SGDLS, CDR2 YYNGEE. This CDR3 has 15 amino acids. Trimming shortened V by 2 bases and J by 9 bases, and 18 bases separated the two germline ends. The CDR3 reads CASSVHRGGVAEQFF. In nucleotides, the CDR3 is TGTGCCAGCAGCGTCCATCGAGGGGGGGTTGCTGAGCAGTTCTTC. Drawing the rest from reference TRBV9 and TRBJ2-1, the complete variable domain is DSGVTQTPKHLITATGQRVTLRCSPRSGDLSVYWYQQSLDQGLQFLIQYYNGEERAKGNILERFSAQQFPDLHSELNLSSLELGDSALYFCASSVHRGGVAEQFFGPGTRLTVL.

This clonotype occurred many times. The chain employs TRBV9 and TRBJ2-1, with TRBD2 identical over 12 bases. This CDR3 is built from 17 residues. Germline CDR1 is SGDLS and CDR2 is YYNGEE. With 4 bases clipped from V and 9 bases from J, the junction kept 14 bases outside the gene matches. CDR3 protein: CASSLQLAGGPGGEQFF. The CDR3, as DNA: TGTGCCAGCAGCCTCCAACTAGCGGGGGGTCCAGGGGGTGAGCAGTTCTTC.

This clonotype was counted at least ten times. This chain connects TRBV9 to TRBJ2-1; no firm D call. The CDR3 sequence is 16 residues long. Looked up from germline, CDR1 is SGDLS and CDR2 is YYNGEE. The germline V and J ends were trimmed by 0 bases and 4 bases, with 14 bases remaining between them. CDR3 coding DNA: TGTGCCAGCAGCGTAGCTACGGAGAGAATTTACAATGAGCAGTTCTTC. Its protein product is CASSVATERIYNEQFF.

The table lists this clonotype with many counts. The chain has TRBV9 and TRBJ1-1; maybe TRBD1 (6 bases). Germline V lookup: CDR1 SGDLS, CDR2 YYNGEE. This CDR3 region has 14 residues. V lost 2 bases and J 6 bases, leaving 14 bases between the germline ends. DNA for the CDR3: TGTGCCAGCAGCGTGGGCCCCCCAGGGGCTGAAGCTTTCTTT. Residues: CASSVGPPGAEAFF.

This clonotype occurred many times. The rearrangement joins TRBV9 to TRBJ1-6; 7 bases are shared with TRBD1. Trimming removed 2 bases from V and 6 bases from J; junction bases left unmatched: 2. In germline, CDR1 is SGDLS, CDR2 YYNGEE. There are 14 residues in the CDR3. CDR3 region: CASSVGQVNSPLHF. CDR3 bases: TGTGCCAGCAGCGTCGGACAGGTTAATTCACCCCTCCACTTT.

This clonotype is medium-sized. The gene calls are TRBV9 and TRBJ2-2, with D possibly being TRBD2 (6 bases). CDR3 length: 14 amino acids. From germline, CDR1 is SGDLS and CDR2 YYNGEE. Trimming shortened V by 0 bases and J by 5 bases, and 8 bases separated the two germline ends. CDR3 nucleotide sequence: TGTGCCAGCAGCGTAGACGGGAGTACCGGGGAGCTGTTTTTT. This codes for CASSVDGSTGELFF. The full variable domain, with the rest looked up from reference TRBV9 and TRBJ2-2, is DSGVTQTPKHLITATGQRVTLRCSPRSGDLSVYWYQQSLDQGLQFLIQYYNGEERAKGNILERFSAQQFPDLHSELNLSSLELGDSALYFCASSVDGSTGELFFGEGSRLTVL.

This clonotype was recorded many times. The CDR3 spells CASSVQAGNVADTQYF. The CDR3 DNA follows: TGTGCCAGCAGCGTCCAAGCGGGAAATGTCGCAGATACGCAGTATTTT. The V call is TRBV9, the J call TRBJ2-3, with 7 bases matching TRBD2. The ends lost 2 bases at V and 4 bases at J; junction bases unmatched: 10. The germline gives CDR1 SGDLS, CDR2 YYNGEE. The CDR3 consists of 16 residues.

This clonotype has a count of ten or more. The rearrangement links TRBV9 to TRBJ2-3, with 10 bases matching TRBD2. There are 15 residues in the CDR3. Trimming cost V 4 bases and J 2 bases; bases outside gene matches: 4. Germline CDR1 SGDLS, CDR2 YYNGEE. CDR3 protein: CASSSTSGATDTQYF. The CDR3 nucleotides read TGTGCCAGCAGCTCCACTAGCGGGGCCACAGATACGCAGTATTTT.

A few counts support this clonotype. It may be a read error: a sequence one base away is much more abundant. The rearrangement links TRBV9 to TRBJ2-5; no clear D. V was cut by 0 bases and J by 1 base, with 4 bases left in between. CDR3 length: 13 amino acids. Germline loops: CDR1 SGDLS, CDR2 YYNGEE. CDR3 coding DNA: TGTGCCAGCAGCGTAGGGACCCAAGAGACCCAGTACTTC. Protein sequence: CASSVGTQETQYF.

The table lists this clonotype with a few counts. The chain is built from TRBV9 and TRBJ2-6, with unresolved D. Germline CDR1 and CDR2: SGDLS and YYNGEE. V lost 3 bases and J 0 bases, leaving 7 bases between the germline ends. The CDR3 consists of 15 residues. The CDR3 protein is CASSGHISGANVLTF. Here the CDR3 DNA reads TGTGCCAGCAGCGGGCATATCTCTGGGGCCAACGTCCTGACTTTC.

Sample share makes this clonotype medium-sized (0.01 to 0.1%). The J gene is TRBJ1-4, the V gene TRBV9, with D possibly being TRBD1 (5 bases). The CDR3 is 15 amino acids. Trimming took 2 bases from V and 0 from J, leaving 8 bases between them. CDR1 and CDR2 (germline): SGDLS, YYNGEE. The CDR3 loop is CASSVGTATNEKLFF. The CDR3 DNA is TGTGCCAGCAGCGTGGGGACGGCAACTAATGAAAAACTGTTTTTT.

Ten or more counts support this clonotype. The chain couples TRBV9 to TRBJ2-1, with TRBD1 matching 9 bases. The CDR3 covers 15 residues. Germline CDR1 is SGDLS and CDR2 is YYNGEE. J gave up 1 base and V 3 bases, and 2 bases lay outside the gene matches. CDR3 loop: CASSAGTGSYNEQFF. The CDR3 DNA reads as TGTGCCAGCAGCGCCGGGACAGGGTCCTACAATGAGCAGTTCTTC.

This clonotype was recorded many times. The genes are TRBV9 and TRBJ1-1; D is uncertain. The V gene's germline CDR1 is SGDLS and CDR2 YYNGEE. Trimming took off 1 base at V and 0 bases at J, with 7 bases between the two ends. CDR3 length: 14 amino acids. The CDR3 sequence: CASSVKEVNTEAFF. In nucleotides, the CDR3 is TGTGCCAGCAGCGTAAAGGAGGTGAACACTGAAGCTTTCTTT.